These T cell receptor beta chains were read from a single sample in a study of identical twins. In TCRdb, the 5' RACE reads were re-called with MiXCR into one record per CDR3 protein. Of roughly 720,000 distinct CDR3 sequences in the sample, around a sixth are singletons; the top ten hold roughly 14%. The same sample was also used in a study of T cells expressing NK-cell markers.

Sequenced sample: PBMCs. These receptors all stem from a woman under 30 in good health. Each CDR3 is given with its conserved first and last residue. Fields, in order: J gene, V gene, CDR3 length, D gene, clone size, CDR3 protein, CDR3 DNA. A D gene is named only where the DNA matches it firmly. Size is omitted from some rows. Given values are once, few, many or a class for expanded clones.

>TRBJ1-2|TRBV25-1|14|NA|NA
CASSDGFWGAGYTF
TGTGCCAGCAGTGATGGGTTTTGGGGCGCGGGCTACACCTTC
>TRBJ2-5|TRBV7-2|15|TRBD2|few
CASSLARGTQETQYF
TGTGCCAGCAGCTTAGCGCGGGGGACTCAAGAGACCCAGTACTTC
>TRBJ2-7|TRBV27|16|NA|few
CASSGFHSPGVYEQYF
TGTGCCAGCAGTGGATTCCACTCGCCTGGGGTTTACGAGCAGTACTTC
>TRBJ2-1|TRBV9|15|TRBD2|few
CASSVDTSGNNEQFF
TGTGCCAGCAGCGTAGATACTAGCGGGAACAATGAGCAGTTCTTC
>TRBJ1-1|TRBV10-1|13|NA|many
CASSAQGGTEAFF
TGCGCCAGCAGTGCCCAGGGTGGAACTGAAGCTTTCTTT
>TRBJ1-1|TRBV9|15|NA|NA
CASSVAGGEDTEAFF
TGTGCCAGCAGCGTAGCTGGGGGAGAAGACACTGAAGCTTTCTTT
>TRBJ2-5|TRBV5-1|14|NA|NA
CASSLRAGERTQYF
TGCGCCAGCAGCTTGAGGGCCGGAGAGCGGACCCAGTACTTC
>TRBJ1-1|TRBV12-3/TRBV12-4|16|NA|few
CASSPSPTVWYTEAFF
TGTGCCAGCAGTCCCTCCCCGACAGTTTGGTACACTGAAGCTTTCTTT
>TRBJ2-2|TRBV21-1|19|NA|few
CASTILNSFPAAETGELFF
TGTGCCAGCACCATACTAAACAGCTTCCCGGCGGCGGAAACCGGGGAGCTGTTTTTT
>TRBJ2-5|TRBV20-1|15|NA|NA
CSARDMGATPETQYF
TGCAGTGCTAGAGATATGGGGGCAACCCCAGAGACCCAGTACTTC
>TRBJ1-1|TRBV7-8|12|NA|NA
CASSLPQVVAFF
TGTGCCAGCAGCCTCCCACAGGTAGTAGCTTTCTTT
>TRBJ2-7|TRBV6-5|16|NA|NA
CASSYLTQGRNHEQYF
TGTGCCAGCAGTTACCTTACACAGGGAAGAAACCACGAGCAGTACTTC
>TRBJ2-5|TRBV7-3|13|NA|NA
CASSLWTQETQYF
TGTGCCAGCAGCTTATGGACCCAAGAGACCCAGTACTTC
>TRBJ2-7|TRBV5-1|14|NA|few
CASSFGGSPYEQYF
TGCGCCAGCAGCTTCGGGGGCAGCCCCTACGAGCAGTACTTC
>TRBJ2-1|TRBV9|14|NA|NA
CASASRDLGDEQFF
TGTGCCAGCGCCAGCAGGGATCTCGGCGATGAGCAGTTCTTC
>TRBJ2-1|TRBV4-2|13|NA|NA
CASSQVSLNEQFF
TGTGCCAGCAGCCAAGTAAGTTTAAATGAGCAGTTCTTC
>TRBJ2-1|TRBV29-1|14|TRBD2|NA
CSVELAGGYNEQFF
TGCAGCGTCGAACTAGCGGGGGGTTACAATGAGCAGTTCTTC
>TRBJ2-5|TRBV27|14|TRBD2|NA
CASSSALAGETQYF
TGTGCCAGCAGTTCGGCACTAGCGGGAGAGACCCAGTACTTC
>TRBJ2-2|TRBV7-2|14|NA|few
CASSLYSQNGELFF
TGTGCCAGCAGCTTATACAGCCAGAACGGGGAGCTGTTTTTT
>TRBJ2-7|TRBV7-6|16|TRBD1|NA
CASSLAQGDSHYEQYF
TGTGCCAGCAGCTTAGCCCAGGGGGACAGCCACTACGAGCAGTACTTC
>TRBJ2-4|TRBV27|13|NA|NA
CASSLRNPSPQYF
TGTGCCAGCAGTTTGCGGAATCCGAGCCCGCAGTACTTC
>TRBJ2-1|TRBV12-3/TRBV12-4|18|NA|few
CASRRGTRGRSSYNEQFF
TGTGCCAGCAGGAGAGGGACCAGGGGTCGCTCTTCCTACAATGAGCAGTTCTTC
>TRBJ1-6|TRBV5-1|15|NA|NA
CASSLGEGESSPLHF
TGCGCCAGCAGCTTGGGTGAAGGGGAATCATCACCCCTCCACTTT
>TRBJ1-2|TRBV7-2|15|NA|NA
CASSLVRGGDYGYTF
TGTGCCAGCAGCTTAGTTCGCGGGGGAGACTATGGCTACACCTTC
>TRBJ2-3|TRBV5-1|17|TRBD2|few
CASSQRTSGTSTDTQYF
TGCGCCAGCAGCCAGAGGACTAGCGGGACTAGCACAGATACGCAGTATTTT
>TRBJ2-1|TRBV7-9|17|TRBD2|few
CASSGRSGRASYNEQFF
TGTGCCAGCAGTGGCCGCAGCGGGAGGGCCTCCTACAATGAGCAGTTCTTC
>TRBJ2-1|TRBV5-1|15|TRBD1|NA
CASSLEGTGDNEQFF
TGCGCCAGCAGCTTGGAAGGGACAGGGGATAATGAGCAGTTCTTC
>TRBJ2-1|TRBV11-3|14|NA|NA
CASSLEERSNEQFF
TGTGCCAGCAGCTTAGAGGAGCGGAGCAATGAGCAGTTCTTC
>TRBJ2-4|TRBV6-1|16|NA|NA
CASGPDREGTKNIQYF
TGTGCCAGCGGCCCGGACAGGGAGGGAACCAAAAACATTCAGTACTTC
>TRBJ2-1|TRBV27|13|NA|NA
CASNALGNNEQFF
TGTGCCAGCAATGCATTGGGGAACAATGAGCAGTTCTTC
>TRBJ2-5|TRBV27|17|TRBD1|NA
CASNHSTGTGGLETQYF
TGTGCCAGCAATCATTCAACCGGGACAGGGGGCTTGGAGACCCAGTACTTC
>TRBJ2-7|TRBV6-5|15|NA|many
CASSHHGGRGDEQYF
TGTGCCAGCAGTCACCACGGAGGCAGGGGGGACGAGCAGTACTTC
>TRBJ1-6|TRBV5-1|13|NA|few
CASSLRTNSPLHF
TGCGCCAGCAGCTTGAGGACTAATTCACCCCTCCACTTT
>TRBJ1-2|TRBV9|11|NA|few
CASGGESGYTF
TGTGCCAGCGGGGGGGAAAGCGGCTACACCTTC
>TRBJ2-1|TRBV29-1|12|TRBD2|NA
CSVELAGYEQFF
TGCAGCGTTGAACTAGCGGGATATGAGCAGTTCTTC
>TRBJ2-4|TRBV6-2/TRBV6-3|19|TRBD1|few
CASSYSVGQGLLAKNIQYF
TGTGCCAGCAGTTACTCGGTGGGACAGGGACTCCTAGCCAAAAACATTCAGTACTTC
>TRBJ2-3|TRBV20-1|13|TRBD1|few
CSASSPTGNTQYF
TGCAGTGCTAGTTCACCGACAGGGAATACGCAGTATTTT
>TRBJ2-3|TRBV28|15|TRBD2|NA
CASSGTRRTRNTQYF
TGTGCCAGCAGTGGGACTAGGAGGACACGAAATACGCAGTATTTT
>TRBJ2-3|TRBV12-3/TRBV12-4|16|TRBD2|NA
CASSYPGTTFSDTQYF
TGTGCCAGCAGCTACCCCGGGACTACGTTCTCGGATACGCAGTATTTT
>TRBJ2-1|TRBV9|15|NA|NA
CASSVVKDKGNEQFF
TGTGCCAGCAGCGTAGTTAAGGACAAAGGCAATGAGCAGTTCTTC
>TRBJ1-1|TRBV12-3/TRBV12-4|16|NA|NA
CASSSRLSAVNTEAFF
TGTGCCAGCAGTTCTCGACTTAGTGCTGTGAACACTGAAGCTTTCTTT